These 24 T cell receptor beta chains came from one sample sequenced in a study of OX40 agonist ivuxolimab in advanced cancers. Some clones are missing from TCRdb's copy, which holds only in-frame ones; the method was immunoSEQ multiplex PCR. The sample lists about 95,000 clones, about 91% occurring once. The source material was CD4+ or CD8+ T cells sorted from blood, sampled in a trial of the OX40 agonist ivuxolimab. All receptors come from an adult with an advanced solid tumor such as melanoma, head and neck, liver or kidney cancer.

This CDR3 is CASSRLAGGRTDTQYF. DNA of the CDR3: TGTGCCAGCAGCCGACTAGCGGGAGGAAGGACAGATACGCAGTATTTT. The chain has TRBV7-2 and TRBJ2-3, with 13 bases aligning to TRBD2. The V and J ends lost 5 bases and 3 bases, in that order; junction bases with no gene match: 5. CDR1 is SGHTA and CDR2 is FQGNSA in the germline V gene. The CDR3 consists of 16 residues.

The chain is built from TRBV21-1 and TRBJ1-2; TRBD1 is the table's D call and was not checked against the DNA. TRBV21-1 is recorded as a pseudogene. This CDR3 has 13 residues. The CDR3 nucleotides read TGTGCCAGCAGATCCCGGGACAGTGAGGGCTACACCTTC. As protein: CASRSRDSEGYTF.

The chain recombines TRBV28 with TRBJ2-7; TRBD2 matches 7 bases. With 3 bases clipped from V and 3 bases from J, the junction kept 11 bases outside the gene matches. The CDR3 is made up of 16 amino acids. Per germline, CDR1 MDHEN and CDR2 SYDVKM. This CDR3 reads CASSFSGAPKGYEQYF. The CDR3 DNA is TGTGCCAGCAGTTTCAGCGGGGCCCCTAAAGGCTACGAGCAGTACTTC.

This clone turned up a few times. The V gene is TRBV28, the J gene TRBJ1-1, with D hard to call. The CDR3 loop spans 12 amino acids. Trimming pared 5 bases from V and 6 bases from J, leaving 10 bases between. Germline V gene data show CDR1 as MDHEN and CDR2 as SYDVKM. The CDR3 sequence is CASSPHRAEAFF. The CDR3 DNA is TGTGCCAGCAGTCCTCATAGGGCTGAAGCTTTCTTT.

CDR3 in DNA: TGTGCCAGCAGTGAGGGACTAGCGGGACACAATGAGCAGTTCTTC. It encodes CASSEGLAGHNEQFF. The J gene is TRBJ2-1, the V gene TRBV28, with TRBD2 matching 13 bases. The CDR3 spans 15 residues. In germline, CDR1 is MDHEN, CDR2 SYDVKM. Trimming removed 5 bases from V and 5 bases from J; junction bases left unmatched: 3.

CDR3 DNA sequence: TGTGCCAGCAGTTTATCGTCAAACCTACTACTTGGGGGTGGGCAGTATTTT. Translating it yields CASSLSSNLLLGGGQYF. The chain joins TRBV27 to TRBJ2-3, with D perhaps being TRBD1 or TRBD2 (5 bases each). The germline V and J ends were trimmed by 0 bases and 11 bases, with 24 bases remaining between them. The CDR3 extends over 17 amino acids. Germline V CDR1 and CDR2: MNHEY, SMNVEV (reference sequence).

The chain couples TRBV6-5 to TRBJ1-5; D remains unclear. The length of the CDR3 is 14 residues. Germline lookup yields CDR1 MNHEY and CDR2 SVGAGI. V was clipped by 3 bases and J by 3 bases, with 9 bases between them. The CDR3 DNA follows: TGTGCCAGCAGTTATCTCTCTCCCAATCAGCCCCAGCATTTT. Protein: CASSYLSPNQPQHF.

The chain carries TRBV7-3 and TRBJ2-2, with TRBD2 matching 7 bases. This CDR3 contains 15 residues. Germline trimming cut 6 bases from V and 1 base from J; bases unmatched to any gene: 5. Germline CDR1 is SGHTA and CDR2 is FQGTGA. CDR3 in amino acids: CASRVSGMNTGELFF. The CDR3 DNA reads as TGTGCCAGCAGAGTCAGCGGGATGAACACCGGGGAGCTGTTTTTT. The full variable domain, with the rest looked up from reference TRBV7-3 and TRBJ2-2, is GAGVSQTPSNKVTEKGKYVELRCDPISGHTALYWYRQSLGQGPEFLIYFQGTGAADDSGLPNDRFFAVRPEGSVSTLKIQRTERGDSAVYLCASRVSGMNTGELFFGEGSRLTVL.

CDR3 nucleotides: TGCGCCAGCAGCTTGGCCCTTCCGGGGAGAACTGAAGCTTTCTTT. Its translation: CASSLALPGRTEAFF. The chain joins TRBV5-1 to TRBJ1-1; D remains ambiguous. The CDR3 runs 15 residues. Trimming took 0 bases from V and 5 from J, leaving 14 bases between them. Germline values: CDR1 SGHRS, CDR2 YFSETQ.

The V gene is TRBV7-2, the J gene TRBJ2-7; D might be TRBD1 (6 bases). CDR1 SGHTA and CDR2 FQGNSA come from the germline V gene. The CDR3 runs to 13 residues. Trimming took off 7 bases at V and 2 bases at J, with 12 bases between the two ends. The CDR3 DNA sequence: TGTGCCAGCAACAGCGGACAGACCTACGAGCAGTACTTC. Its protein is CASNSGQTYEQYF. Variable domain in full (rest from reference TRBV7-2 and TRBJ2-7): GAGVSQSPSNKVTEKGKDVELRCDPISGHTALYWYRQSLGQGLEFLIYFQGNSAPDKSGLPSDRFSAERTGGSVSTLTIQRTQQEDSAVYLCASNSGQTYEQYFGPGTRLTVT.

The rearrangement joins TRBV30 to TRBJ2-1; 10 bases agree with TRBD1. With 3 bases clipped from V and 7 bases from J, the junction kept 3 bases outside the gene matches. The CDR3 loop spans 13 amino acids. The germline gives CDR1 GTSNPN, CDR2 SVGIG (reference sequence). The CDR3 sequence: CAWSWTGGNEQFF. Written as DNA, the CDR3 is TGTGCCTGGAGCTGGACAGGGGGGAATGAGCAGTTCTTC.

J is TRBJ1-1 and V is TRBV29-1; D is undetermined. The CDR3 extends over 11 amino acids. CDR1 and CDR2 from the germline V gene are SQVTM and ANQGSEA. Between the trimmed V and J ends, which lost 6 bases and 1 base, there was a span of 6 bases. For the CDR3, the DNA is TGCAGCGTGGAAAGGAACACTGAAGCTTTCTTT. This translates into CSVERNTEAFF.

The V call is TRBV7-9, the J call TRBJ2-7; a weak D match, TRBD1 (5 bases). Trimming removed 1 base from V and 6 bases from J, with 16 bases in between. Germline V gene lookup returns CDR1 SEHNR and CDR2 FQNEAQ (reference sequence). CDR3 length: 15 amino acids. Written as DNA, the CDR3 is TGTGCCAGCAGCTTAGATGGGCCTCGTAGGGGCGAGCAGTACTTC. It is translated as CASSLDGPRRGEQYF.

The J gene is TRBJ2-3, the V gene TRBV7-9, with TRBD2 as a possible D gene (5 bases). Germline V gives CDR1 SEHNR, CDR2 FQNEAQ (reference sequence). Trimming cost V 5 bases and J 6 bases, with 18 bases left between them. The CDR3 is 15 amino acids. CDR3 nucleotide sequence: TGTGCCAGCAGCCGCATGGACTCGCCTTCGGATACGCAGTATTTT. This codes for CASSRMDSPSDTQYF.

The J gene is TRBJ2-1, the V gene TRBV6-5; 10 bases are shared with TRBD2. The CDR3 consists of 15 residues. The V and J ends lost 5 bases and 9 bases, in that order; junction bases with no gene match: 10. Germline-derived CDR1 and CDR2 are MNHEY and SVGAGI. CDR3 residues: CASSPLAGALGEQFF. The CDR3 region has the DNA TGTGCCAGCAGTCCGCTAGCGGGAGCCTTGGGTGAGCAGTTCTTC.

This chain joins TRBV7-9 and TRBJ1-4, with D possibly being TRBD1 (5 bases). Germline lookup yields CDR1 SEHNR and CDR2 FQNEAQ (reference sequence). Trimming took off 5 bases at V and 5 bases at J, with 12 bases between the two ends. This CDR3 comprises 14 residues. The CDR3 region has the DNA TGTGCCAGCAGCACGACAGCTTCGAATGAAAAACTGTTTTTT. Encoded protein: CASSTTASNEKLFF.

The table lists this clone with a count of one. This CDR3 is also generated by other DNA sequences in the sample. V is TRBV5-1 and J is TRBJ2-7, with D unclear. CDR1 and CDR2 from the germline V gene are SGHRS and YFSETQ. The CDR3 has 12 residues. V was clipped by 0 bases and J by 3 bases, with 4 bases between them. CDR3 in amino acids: CASSLEGYEQYF. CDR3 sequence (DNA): TGCGCCAGCAGCTTGGAGGGCTACGAGCAGTACTTC.

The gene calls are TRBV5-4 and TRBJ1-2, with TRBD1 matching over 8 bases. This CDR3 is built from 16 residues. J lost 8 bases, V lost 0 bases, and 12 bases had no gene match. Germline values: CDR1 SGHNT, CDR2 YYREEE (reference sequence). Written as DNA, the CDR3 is TGTGCCAGCAGCTTGGCCGGACAGGGAATGCTTCGGGGCTACACCTTC. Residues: CASSLAGQGMLRGYTF.

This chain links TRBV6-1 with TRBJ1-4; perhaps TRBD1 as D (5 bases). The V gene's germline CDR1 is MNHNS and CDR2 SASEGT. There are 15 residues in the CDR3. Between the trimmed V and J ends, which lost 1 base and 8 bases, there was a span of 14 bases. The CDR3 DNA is TGTGCCAGCAGTGAAGTTGGAACAGGAACCGAAAAACTGTTTTTT. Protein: CASSEVGTGTEKLFF.

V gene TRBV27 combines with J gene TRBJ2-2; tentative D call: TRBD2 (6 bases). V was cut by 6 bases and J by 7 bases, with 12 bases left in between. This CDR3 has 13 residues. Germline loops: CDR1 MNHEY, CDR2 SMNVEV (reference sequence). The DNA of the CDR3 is TGTGCCAGCAGACAGGAGGGCAGCGGGGAGCTGTTTTTT. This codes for CASRQEGSGELFF.

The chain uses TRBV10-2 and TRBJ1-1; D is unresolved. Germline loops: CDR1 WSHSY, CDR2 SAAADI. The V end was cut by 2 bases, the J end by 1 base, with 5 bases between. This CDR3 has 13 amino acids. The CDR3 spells CASSEPGNTEAFF. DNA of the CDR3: TGCGCCAGCAGTGAGCCAGGGAACACTGAAGCTTTCTTT.

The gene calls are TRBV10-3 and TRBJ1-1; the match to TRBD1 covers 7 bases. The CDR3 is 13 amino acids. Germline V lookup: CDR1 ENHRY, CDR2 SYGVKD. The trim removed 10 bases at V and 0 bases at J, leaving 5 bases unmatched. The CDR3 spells CATGGQVNTEAFF. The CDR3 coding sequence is TGTGCCACGGGAGGACAGGTGAACACTGAAGCTTTCTTT.

CDR3 protein: CASSFGTFPYEQYF. CDR3 coding DNA: TGTGCCAGCAGCTTCGGGACGTTTCCCTACGAGCAGTACTTC. The chain joins TRBV7-9 to TRBJ2-5; the D call may be TRBD1 or TRBD2 (5 bases each). The end of the DNA fits TRBJ2-7 better, so the J call may be wrong. Germline values: CDR1 SEHNR, CDR2 FQNEAQ (reference sequence). This CDR3 is built from 14 residues.

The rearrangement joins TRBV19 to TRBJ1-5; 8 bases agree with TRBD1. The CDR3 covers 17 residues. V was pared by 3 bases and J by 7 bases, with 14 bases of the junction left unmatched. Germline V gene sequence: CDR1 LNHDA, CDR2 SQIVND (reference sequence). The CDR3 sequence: CASSIQAASAGGQPQHF. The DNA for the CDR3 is TGTGCCAGTAGTATTCAGGCGGCGAGCGCAGGGGGCCAGCCCCAGCATTTT.